The 30 T cell receptor beta chains below all came from one sample that was sequenced in a study of T cells in Graves' hyperthyroidism and ophthalmopathy. What was amplified from RNA transcripts were TCR beta CDR3 regions. TCR CDR3 regions were first amplified by RT-PCR with HTBI primers. TCRdb ran MiXCR on the multiplex PCR reads and lists one entry per CDR3 protein. The profile covers a few hundred thousand distinct CDR3 sequences, with more than 15% appearing a single time and around 7.3% taken by the ten largest. The source material was blood. The source is a woman aged 25 to 39 with Graves' hyperthyroidism.

This clonotype was recorded at least ten times. The chain employs TRBV5-1 and TRBJ1-1; D possibly corresponds to TRBD1 (5 bases). Trimming shortened V by 3 bases and J by 2 bases, and 14 bases separated the two germline ends. Germline values: CDR1 SGHRS, CDR2 YFSETQ. The CDR3 sequence is 15 residues long. The CDR3 loop reads CASSSTAGPNTEAFF. As DNA, the CDR3 is TGCGCCAGCAGCTCTACGGCAGGGCCTAACACTGAAGCTTTCTTT.

The chain carries TRBV9 and TRBJ2-3; D is perhaps TRBD1 or TRBD2 (5 bases each). The CDR3 extends over 16 amino acids. Germline V lookup: CDR1 SGDLS, CDR2 YYNGEE. The V end was cut by 4 bases, the J end by 3 bases, with 18 bases between. CDR3 sequence (DNA): TGTGCCAGCAGCTTCCGCACCCATGAGGGGACAGATACGCAGTATTTT. Translated, it gives CASSFRTHEGTDTQYF.

This clonotype has only a few counts. V gene TRBV4-2 combines with J gene TRBJ2-7, with 7 bases lining up with TRBD2. Looked up from germline, CDR1 is LGHNA and CDR2 is YNFKEQ. The J segment lost 0 bases and the V segment lost 1 base, leaving 9 bases of the junction unmatched. The CDR3 sequence is 17 residues long. For the CDR3, the DNA is TGTGCCAGCAGCCAAGCACGACTAGCTGACCCCTCCTACGAGCAGTACTTC. Translation gives CASSQARLADPSYEQYF.

This chain connects TRBV5-6 to TRBJ1-1; tentative D call: TRBD1 (5 bases). V was shortened by 4 bases and J by 1 base, with 14 bases between the two germline ends. Germline assignment: CDR1 SGHDT and CDR2 YYEEEE. The CDR3 is 15 residues long. DNA for the CDR3: TGTGCCAGCAGCATGGGACCGGGACCGAACACTGAAGCTTTCTTT. Its translation is CASSMGPGPNTEAFF.

In its sample, this clonotype was seen many times. The chain has TRBV2 and TRBJ1-2; D is unclear. V was clipped by 1 base and J by 2 bases, with 2 bases between them. The CDR3 consists of 12 residues. The germline gives CDR1 SNHLY, CDR2 FYNNEI. The CDR3, as DNA: TGTGCCAGCAGTGAAGGCAACTATGGCTACACCTTC. Amino acids: CASSEGNYGYTF.

This clonotype was detected only once. V is TRBV6-1 and J is TRBJ2-7, with TRBD2 matching over 15 bases. The J segment lost 7 bases and the V segment lost 6 bases, leaving 7 bases of the junction unmatched. Germline V gene lookup returns CDR1 MNHNS and CDR2 SASEGT. The CDR3 covers 15 residues. The CDR3 spells CASREGLAGGEEQYF. In DNA, the CDR3 is TGTGCCAGCAGAGAGGGACTAGCGGGAGGTGAAGAGCAGTACTTC.

Many counts were recorded for this clonotype. The chain employs TRBV12-3 or TRBV12-4 and TRBJ2-2, with 13 positions matching TRBD2. After removal of 3 bases from V and 7 bases from J, the junction contained 8 bases not matched to a gene. This CDR3 comprises 17 residues. Here the CDR3 reads CASSFIRLAGGIGELFF. The DNA for the CDR3 is TGTGCCAGCAGTTTCATCCGACTAGCGGGAGGTATCGGGGAGCTGTTTTTT.

This clonotype occurred many times. The V and J genes are TRBV2 and TRBJ2-7, with D possibly TRBD1 on 6 matching bases. This CDR3 is 13 amino acids long. The germline V gene has CDR1 SNHLY and CDR2 FYNNEI. The CDR3, as DNA: TGTGCGCAGCACGGGGACAACCCCTACGAGCAGTACTTC. This encodes CAQHGDNPYEQYF.

The chain recombines TRBV28 with TRBJ2-6, with 7 nucleotides matching TRBD1. V lost 10 bases to trimming and J lost 3 bases; unmatched junction nucleotides: 12. The CDR3 runs 16 residues. In germline, CDR1 is MDHEN, CDR2 SYDVKM. DNA of the CDR3: TGTGCCATCCGGCAGCTAGGGGGCTTTGGGGCCAACGTCCTGACTTTC. Residues: CAIRQLGGFGANVLTF.

This clonotype was counted at least ten times. V and J are TRBV6-2 or TRBV6-3 and TRBJ1-2; tentative D call: TRBD1 (6 bases). This CDR3 region has 15 residues. Germline V lookup: CDR1 MNHEY, CDR2 SVGEGT. The ends were cut back, 0 bases at V and 4 bases at J, with 12 bases in the middle. CDR3 nucleotides: TGTGCCAGCAGTTACTCGACAGGTTCGCTCTATGGCTACACCTTC. Its translation is CASSYSTGSLYGYTF.

This CDR3 is CSVEASHTDTQYF. The CDR3 DNA follows: TGCAGCGTTGAGGCGTCTCACACAGATACGCAGTATTTT. This chain links TRBV29-1 with TRBJ2-3; D is undetermined. The germline V gene has CDR1 SQVTM and CDR2 ANQGSEA. This CDR3 has 13 residues. V dropped 3 bases and J dropped 2 bases, with 9 bases sitting between them.

This clonotype was detected only a few times. Compared with germline, one end of the junction differs, possibly owing to a read error. The rearrangement uses TRBV9 and TRBJ1-2; no definite D call. The germline CDR1 and CDR2 sequences are SGDLS and YYNGEE. CDR3 length equals 13 residues. CDR3 loop: CASSDQYNYGYTF. In DNA, the CDR3 is TGTGCCAGCAGCGACCAGTATAACTATGGTTACACCTTC.

The table lists this clonotype with a few counts. This chain links TRBV2 with TRBJ2-3; D is uncertain. Germline CDR1 reads SNHLY; CDR2 reads FYNNEI. V lost 6 bases to trimming and J lost 7 bases, with 23 bases between them. The CDR3 extends over 16 amino acids. In DNA form, the CDR3 reads TGTGCCAGCAGCGGTTCCAACACCATCCAAGGGTATACGCAGTATTTT. Protein product: CASSGSNTIQGYTQYF.

In its sample, this clonotype was seen a few times. The V and J genes are TRBV19 and TRBJ2-7; TRBD2 matches 11 bases. Germline CDR1 is LNHDA and CDR2 is SQIVND (reference sequence). V was pared by 3 bases and J by 0 bases, with 4 bases of the junction left unmatched. This CDR3 contains 16 residues. CDR3 sequence (DNA): TGTGCCAGTAGTATTTCAGGGACTAGCGGCTCCTACGAGCAGTACTTC. Translation: CASSISGTSGSYEQYF.

This clonotype came up a few times. The chain recombines TRBV9 with TRBJ1-6; no clear D. The ends were cut back, 9 bases at V and 7 bases at J, with 17 bases in the middle. From germline, CDR1 is SGDLS and CDR2 YYNGEE. The CDR3 contains 14 residues. The CDR3, as DNA: TGTGCCAACACTGAGGCGACGGCAAATTCACCCCTCCACTTT. This encodes CANTEATANSPLHF.

V usage is TRBV6-7 and J usage is TRBJ2-7; no clear D. TRBV6-7 is an open reading frame, and its role is uncertain. The length of the CDR3 is 11 residues. With 8 bases removed from V and 5 bases from J, the gap between germline ends came to 10 bases. DNA for the CDR3: TGTGCCAGCGGACGAGGTCACGAGCAGTACTTC. Translation gives CASGRGHEQYF.

This clonotype was recorded at least ten times. The chain employs TRBV2 and TRBJ1-1; D is ambiguous. This CDR3 has 10 residues. Germline CDR1 and CDR2: SNHLY and FYNNEI. V dropped 8 bases and J dropped 8 bases, with 9 bases sitting between them. CDR3 bases: TGTGCCAGCCGGGGTGGGGAAGCTTTCTTT. This gives the protein CASRGGEAFF.

In regard to this clonotype: A read error may explain this, as a much larger clone is one base away. CDR3 sequence: CASSLDFPDRHGYTF. The CDR3 region has the DNA TGTGCCAGCAGCTTAGATTTCCCGGACCGCCATGGCTACACCTTC. This chain links TRBV7-9 with TRBJ1-2; D is unresolved. The CDR3 is 15 residues long. With 1 base removed from V and 6 bases from J, the gap between germline ends came to 15 bases. CDR1 SEHNR and CDR2 FQNEAQ come from the germline V gene (reference sequence).

This clonotype was detected ten times or more. The genes are TRBV7-6 and TRBJ2-1; 7 nucleotides align to TRBD2. This CDR3 is built from 12 residues. Germline lookup yields CDR1 SGHVS and CDR2 FNYEAQ. Losses at the gene ends were 6 bases for V and 8 bases for J; bases not matched to a gene: 4. For the CDR3, the DNA is TGTGCCAGCAGTCGGGGGAGGGATGAGCAGTTCTTC. It yields the protein CASSRGRDEQFF.

This clonotype came up many times. The gene calls are TRBV2 and TRBJ1-1; no firm D call. Trimming left V 0 bases short and J 1 base short, with 18 bases between. This CDR3 has 18 residues. The V gene's germline CDR1 is SNHLY and CDR2 FYNNEI. The CDR3 spells CASSEAVDRTPANTEAFF. CDR3 coding DNA: TGTGCCAGCAGTGAAGCGGTGGACCGTACTCCTGCGAACACTGAAGCTTTCTTT.

This sequence joins TRBV20-1 and TRBJ2-7, with 8 bases matching TRBD1. This CDR3 has 14 residues. Germline V gene data show CDR1 as DFQATT and CDR2 as SNEGSKA (reference sequence). V lost 4 bases and J lost 3; bases outside the gene matches: 8. CDR3 sequence reads: CSAKPGTGIYEQYF. CDR3 in DNA: TGCAGTGCTAAGCCCGGGACAGGAATCTACGAGCAGTACTTC.

On this clonotype: The junction differs from germline at one of its ends, possibly a read error. The chain recombines TRBV7-6 with TRBJ1-6, with D possibly TRBD1 on 6 matching bases. Germline loops: CDR1 SGHVS, CDR2 FNYEAQ. The CDR3 sequence is 15 residues long. The CDR3 protein is CAGSLEGTGNSPLHF. Written as DNA, the CDR3 is TGTGCCGGCAGCTTAGAGGGTACAGGGAATTCACCCCTCCACTTT.

This chain joins TRBV5-6 and TRBJ2-3, with TRBD2 identical over 10 bases. With V trimmed by 4 bases and J by 2 bases, 4 bases remained unmatched. This CDR3 is 15 amino acids long. CDR1 is SGHDT, CDR2 YYEEEE, per germline. Written as DNA, the CDR3 is TGTGCCAGCAGCGTAGCGGGAGGAGCCACAGATACGCAGTATTTT. Translation: CASSVAGGATDTQYF.

This clonotype was found many times. V usage is TRBV28 and J usage is TRBJ2-1, with 8 positions matching TRBD2. Germline-derived CDR1 and CDR2 are MDHEN and SYDVKM. The CDR3 is 12 residues long. V lost 5 bases to trimming and J lost 12 bases; unmatched junction nucleotides: 6. The CDR3 sequence is CASSPQREWQFF. In nucleotides, the CDR3 is TGTGCCAGCAGTCCCCAGCGGGAGTGGCAGTTCTTC.

This chain links TRBV9 with TRBJ2-1; D might be TRBD1 (5 bases). The length of the CDR3 is 16 residues. Trimming took 0 bases from V and 2 from J, leaving 12 bases between them. Germline loops: CDR1 SGDLS, CDR2 YYNGEE. CDR3: CASSVGGGYAYNEQFF. The CDR3, as DNA: TGTGCCAGCAGCGTAGGGGGCGGCTATGCCTACAATGAGCAGTTCTTC.

The chain combines TRBV6-5 with TRBJ1-2; TRBD1 is a possible D gene (5 bases). V lost 0 bases, J lost 4 bases, and 12 bases lay in between. This CDR3 comprises 15 residues. Germline loops: CDR1 MNHEY, CDR2 SVGAGI. The CDR3 region has the DNA TGTGCCAGCAGTTACTCAGTGGGACGGCTCTATGGCTACACCTTC. Its translation is CASSYSVGRLYGYTF.

CDR3 sequence reads: CASSERQGNTEAFF. As DNA, the CDR3 is TGTGCCAGCAGCGAAAGACAGGGGAACACTGAAGCTTTCTTT. V and J are TRBV13 and TRBJ1-1; 7 nucleotides match TRBD1. The CDR3 loop spans 14 amino acids. Trimming at V came to 5 bases and at J to 1 base, leaving 4 bases not matched to a gene. The germline V gene has CDR1 PRHDT and CDR2 FYEKMQ (reference sequence).

Notes on this clonotype: One junction end does not reproduce the germline sequence, and a read error may be involved. The V call is TRBV12-3 or TRBV12-4, the J call TRBJ2-2; possible D gene TRBD2, 5 bases. The length of the CDR3 is 13 residues. This CDR3 is CASSFWETGELLF. The DNA for the CDR3 is TGTGCCAGCAGTTTTTGGGAAACCGGGGAGCTGCTTTTT.

In regard to this clonotype: Mismatch with germline at one junction end may stem from a read error. This sequence joins TRBV7-7 and TRBJ1-6; the D is unclear. The CDR3 has 16 residues. Germline V lookup: CDR1 SSHAT, CDR2 FNYEAQ (reference sequence). CDR3 bases: TGTGCTAGCAGCCAGAGGTCAGCCAGATATAATTCACCCCTCCACTTT. It translates to CASSQRSARYNSPLHF.

This clonotype has only a few counts. The CDR3 sequence: CASSVEASSYNEQFF. DNA for the CDR3: TGTGCCAGCAGCGTAGAGGCGAGCTCCTACAATGAGCAGTTCTTC. This rearrangement joins TRBV9 to TRBJ2-1; D is ambiguous. Trimming shortened V by 0 bases and J by 0 bases, and 7 bases separated the two germline ends. CDR1 and CDR2 (germline): SGDLS, YYNGEE. This CDR3 spans 15 amino acids.